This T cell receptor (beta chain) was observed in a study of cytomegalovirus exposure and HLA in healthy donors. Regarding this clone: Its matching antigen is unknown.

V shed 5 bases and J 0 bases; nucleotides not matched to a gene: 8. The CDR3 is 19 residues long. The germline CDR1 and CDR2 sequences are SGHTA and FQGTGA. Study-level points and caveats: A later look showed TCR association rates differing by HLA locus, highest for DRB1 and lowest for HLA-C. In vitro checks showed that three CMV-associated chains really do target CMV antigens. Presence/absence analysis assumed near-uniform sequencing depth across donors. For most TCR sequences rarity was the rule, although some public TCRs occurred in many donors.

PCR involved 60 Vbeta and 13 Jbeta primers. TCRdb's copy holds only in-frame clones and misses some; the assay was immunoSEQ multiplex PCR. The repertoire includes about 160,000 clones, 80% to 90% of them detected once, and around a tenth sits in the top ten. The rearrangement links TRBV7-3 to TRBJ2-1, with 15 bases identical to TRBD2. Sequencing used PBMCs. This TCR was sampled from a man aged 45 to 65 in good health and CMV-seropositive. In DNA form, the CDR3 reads TGTGCCAGCAGCAACCCCGGGACTAGCGGGGGGAGCTCCTACAATGAGCAGTTCTTC. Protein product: CASSNPGTSGGSSYNEQFF.